This TCR beta chain was observed in a study of T cell repertoires in cytomegalovirus infection. As for the study in general: Public TCR beta signatures indicated both CMV infection and matching HLA type. Study results and caveats: Dominant in the ex vivo response were TCR beta clonotypes restricted by HLA-C and specific for CMV. Pooled public TCR beta family frequency picked out CMV carriers with the relevant HLA.

CDR3 length: 12 residues. V lost 3 bases and J lost 14, with 16 bases in between. Germline-derived CDR1 and CDR2 are MDHEN and SYDVKM. TCRdb itself ran the reads through MiXCR, one entry per CDR3 protein. The table lists some 300,000 distinct CDR3 sequences, roughly an eighth of them singletons. As regards this clonotype: The antigen is not known.

This clonotype was obtained from a human donor in good health (CMV status not recorded). Some clones in this sample may be carry-over from other donors' samples. The V call is TRBV28, the J call TRBJ1-2, with unresolved D. Sample: PBMCs. CDR3: CASSFGDVAVTF. The CDR3 DNA sequence: TGTGCCAGCAGTTTCGGTGATGTGGCAGTGACCTTC.